Listed here are 25 T cell receptor beta chains from one sample, sequenced in a study of OX40 agonist ivuxolimab in advanced cancers. TCRdb keeps only in-frame clones here, not all; method: immunoSEQ multiplex PCR. Of about 62,000 clones listed, approximately 91% were seen once; the top ten hold approximately 5.4%. Specimen: CD4+ or CD8+ T cells sorted from blood, collected in a trial of the OX40 agonist ivuxolimab. These receptors were obtained from an adult with an advanced solid tumor such as melanoma, head and neck, liver or kidney cancer.

The gene calls are TRBV4-3 and TRBJ2-1; 9 nucleotides align to TRBD2. Per germline, CDR1 LGHNA and CDR2 YSLEER. This CDR3 contains 16 residues. V lost 0 bases to trimming and J lost 5 bases; unmatched junction nucleotides: 5. The CDR3 is CASSQEAGGRNNEQFF. In DNA, the CDR3 is TGCGCCAGCAGCCAAGAAGCGGGGGGCAGGAACAATGAGCAGTTCTTC.

The chain carries TRBV19 and TRBJ1-5; TRBD1 is a possible D gene (6 bases). The CDR3 is 14 residues long. CDR1 and CDR2 (germline): LNHDA, SQIVND (reference sequence). Trimming cost V 10 bases and J 5 bases, with 18 bases left between them. The CDR3: CATIGGLRDQPQHF. In nucleotides, the CDR3 is TGTGCCACTATAGGGGGACTCAGAGATCAGCCCCAGCATTTT.

In this sample, this clone turned up once. V is TRBV5-1 and J is TRBJ1-4; D is perhaps TRBD1 (6 bases). This CDR3 is 16 amino acids long. Germline V gives CDR1 SGHRS, CDR2 YFSETQ. Trimming removed 3 bases from V and 0 bases from J, with 12 bases in between. The CDR3 region is CASSSGQSTTNEKLFF. As DNA, the CDR3 is TGCGCCAGCAGCTCCGGACAGTCCACAACTAATGAAAAACTGTTTTTT.

The chain recombines TRBV19 with TRBJ2-7; D might be TRBD2 (6 bases). Germline assignment: CDR1 LNHDA and CDR2 SQIVND (reference sequence). V shed 1 base and J shed 2 bases, with 12 bases lying between them. CDR3 length: 15 residues. The CDR3 nucleotides are TGTGCCAGTAGTATAGGGGGGGACGGAGCCTACGAGCAGTACTTC. Translation: CASSIGGDGAYEQYF.

This clone was seen only a few times. The gene calls are TRBV14 and TRBJ1-1; no definite D call. CDR3 length: 15 amino acids. Germline V gene data show CDR1 as SGHDN and CDR2 as FVKESK. Trimming removed 4 bases at V and 0 bases at J, with 12 bases between. The CDR3 DNA sequence: TGTGCCAGCAGCCGCATCGATATCATGAACACTGAAGCTTTCTTT. Its translation is CASSRIDIMNTEAFF. Together with reference TRBV14 and TRBJ1-1, the CDR3 gives the full variable domain: EAGVTQFPSHSVIEKGQTVTLRCDPISGHDNLYWYRRVMGKEIKFLLHFVKESKQDESGMPNNRFLAERTGGTYSTLKVQPAELEDSGVYFCASSRIDIMNTEAFFGQGTRLTVV.

V usage is TRBV27 and J usage is TRBJ2-5; TRBD1 is a possible D gene (5 bases). The end of the DNA fits TRBJ2-7 better, so the J call may be wrong. The CDR3 is made up of 15 amino acids. Germline assignment: CDR1 MNHEY and CDR2 SMNVEV (reference sequence). For the CDR3, the DNA is TGTGCCAGCAGTCTCATCCAGGGCGGATACTACGAGCAGTACTTC. Amino acid sequence: CASSLIQGGYYEQYF.

V is TRBV7-8 and J is TRBJ2-7; D unclear. V dropped 5 bases and J dropped 5 bases, with 19 bases sitting between them. This CDR3 spans 15 amino acids. Germline CDR1 and CDR2: SGHVS and FQNEAQ. The CDR3 protein is CASSQTGLEIDEQYF. The CDR3 nucleotides are TGTGCCAGCAGCCAAACGGGCCTTGAAATCGACGAGCAGTACTTC.

The chain uses TRBV19 and TRBJ2-3, with D perhaps TRBD1 (5 bases). Trimming shortened V by 1 base and J by 5 bases, and 10 bases separated the two germline ends. Germline V lookup: CDR1 LNHDA, CDR2 SQIVND (reference sequence). This CDR3 region has 14 residues. The CDR3 nucleotides read TGTGCCAGTAGTATAGCCAAACAGGAAGATACGCAGTATTTT. Encoded protein: CASSIAKQEDTQYF.

The V call is TRBV14, the J call TRBJ1-3; 7 bases line up with TRBD1. The germline V gene encodes CDR1 SGHDN and CDR2 FVKESK. V dropped 1 base and J dropped 0; count of bases not matched to a gene: 3. The CDR3 totals 16 residues. The CDR3: CASSQVQGLSGNTIYF. The DNA of the CDR3 is TGTGCCAGCAGCCAAGTACAGGGGCTCTCTGGAAACACCATATATTTT.

The J gene is TRBJ1-4, the V gene TRBV18; 8 nucleotides match TRBD1. Losses at the gene ends were 6 bases for V and 1 base for J; bases not matched to a gene: 4. From germline, CDR1 is KGHSH and CDR2 LQKENI. The length of the CDR3 is 15 residues. CDR3 sequence: CASSQQGGTNEKLFF. The CDR3 nucleotides are TGTGCCAGCTCCCAACAGGGGGGAACTAATGAAAAACTGTTTTTT.

This CDR3 is CASSLAGDNEKLFF. The CDR3 coding sequence is TGTGCCAGCAGTTTAGCCGGGGACAATGAAAAACTGTTTTTT. The chain links TRBV28 to TRBJ1-4; D may be TRBD1 (5 bases). Trimming removed 2 bases at V and 5 bases at J, with 9 bases between. The CDR3 consists of 14 residues. Germline V gene sequence: CDR1 MDHEN, CDR2 SYDVKM. The full variable domain, in which reference TRBV28 and TRBJ1-4 provide the parts outside the CDR3, is DVKVTQSSRYLVKRTGEKVFLECVQDMDHENMFWYRQDPGLGLRLIYFSYDVKMKEKGDIPEGYSVSREKKERFSLILESASTNQTSMYLCASSLAGDNEKLFFGSGTQLSVL.

V gene TRBV18 combines with J gene TRBJ2-7; 9 nucleotides agree with TRBD1. The CDR3 has 14 amino acids. Per the germline V gene, CDR1 is KGHSH and CDR2 is LQKENI. The V and J ends lost 4 bases and 3 bases, in that order; junction bases with no gene match: 4. The chain's CDR3 is CASSLMGQGYEQYF. CDR3 nucleotide sequence: TGTGCCAGCTCACTAATGGGACAGGGCTACGAGCAGTACTTC.

The chain recombines TRBV18 with TRBJ2-5; the match to TRBD2 covers 8 bases. The last part of the DNA fits TRBJ2-7 better; the J call may be wrong. Germline-derived CDR1 and CDR2 are KGHSH and LQKENI. This CDR3 contains 15 residues. As DNA, the CDR3 is TGTGCCAGCTCACCACCGTCGCGGGAGGCCTACGAGCAGTACTTC. It is translated as CASSPPSREAYEQYF.

This clone has a single count. The CDR3 coding sequence is TGTGCCAGCAGTCGCTTCGGGAGGCCTGGAAACACCATATATTTT. It encodes CASSRFGRPGNTIYF. J is TRBJ1-3 and V is TRBV6-5; D is ambiguous. V lost 5 bases to trimming and J lost 2 bases, with 13 bases between them. CDR3 length: 15 residues. Germline-derived CDR1 and CDR2 are MNHEY and SVGAGI.

V usage is TRBV5-1 and J usage is TRBJ2-7, with unresolved D. Per the germline V gene, CDR1 is SGHRS and CDR2 is YFSETQ. The CDR3 is 12 residues long. Trimming removed 5 bases at V and 0 bases at J, with 6 bases between. CDR3 bases: TGCGCCAGCAGAGACACCTCCTACGAGCAGTACTTC. Its protein is CASRDTSYEQYF.

The chain is built from TRBV6-5 and TRBJ2-5, with 10 nucleotides matching TRBD1. V dropped 6 bases and J dropped 5; count of bases not matched to a gene: 9. The V gene's germline CDR1 is MNHEY and CDR2 SVGAGI. CDR3 length equals 15 residues. This chain's CDR3 is CASRATGGAWETQYF. For the CDR3, the DNA is TGTGCCAGCAGAGCGACAGGGGGCGCTTGGGAGACCCAGTACTTC.

This sequence joins TRBV18 and TRBJ1-1; D ambiguous. The CDR3 totals 15 residues. Germline CDR1 and CDR2: KGHSH and LQKENI. The V end was cut by 2 bases, the J end by 3 bases, with 13 bases between. The CDR3 is CASSPSRGPDTEAFF. The CDR3 nucleotides are TGTGCCAGCTCACCATCCCGCGGACCCGACACTGAAGCTTTCTTT.

The chain uses TRBV5-1 and TRBJ1-4; TRBD1 might be the D (6 bases). The V gene's germline CDR1 is SGHRS and CDR2 YFSETQ. CDR3 length: 16 amino acids. The germline V and J ends were trimmed by 4 bases and 0 bases, with 13 bases remaining between them. CDR3 sequence: CASSLGAGATNEKLFF. DNA for the CDR3: TGCGCCAGCAGCCTGGGGGCGGGGGCAACTAATGAAAAACTGTTTTTT.

The J gene is TRBJ2-3, the V gene TRBV28; 13 bases match TRBD2. The CDR3 length is 18 residues. The germline gives CDR1 MDHEN, CDR2 SYDVKM. The V gene end was trimmed by 10 bases and the J gene end by 5 bases; junction bases not matched to a gene: 18. CDR3 bases: TGTGCCACATGCAGCAGTACTAGCGGGAGGGCCGGTGGAGATACGCAGTATTTT. Translating gives CATCSSTSGRAGGDTQYF.

This clone was counted a few times. This chain connects TRBV28 to TRBJ1-6; TRBD1 matches 7 bases. The germline gives CDR1 MDHEN, CDR2 SYDVKM. The CDR3 contains 15 residues. J lost 14 bases, V lost 6 bases, and 16 bases had no gene match. CDR3 loop: CASSGVGGGIGTLHF. The CDR3 DNA follows: TGTGCCAGCAGCGGGGTAGGAGGGGGCATCGGTACCCTCCACTTT. The whole variable domain, remainder taken from reference TRBV28 and TRBJ1-6, is DVKVTQSSRYLVKRTGEKVFLECVQDMDHENMFWYRQDPGLGLRLIYFSYDVKMKEKGDIPEGYSVSREKKERFSLILESASTNQTSMYLCASSGVGGGIGTLHFGNGTRLTVT.

By share, this clone ranks as medium-sized. The gene calls are TRBV19 and TRBJ1-3; TRBD1 agrees at 7 bases. CDR3 length equals 16 residues. After removal of 6 bases from V and 3 bases from J, the junction contained 11 bases not matched to a gene. Germline lookup yields CDR1 LNHDA and CDR2 SQIVND (reference sequence). In DNA form, the CDR3 reads TGTGCCAGTAGCCCTAACAGGGGAATATTTGGAAACACCATATATTTT. This translates into CASSPNRGIFGNTIYF.

CDR3 amino acids: CASSLFGGEQETQYF. CDR3 coding DNA: TGTGCCAGCAGCTTGTTTGGGGGGGAACAAGAGACCCAGTACTTC. The chain carries TRBV5-5 and TRBJ2-5, with 7 bases matching TRBD2. The CDR3 consists of 15 residues. The V segment lost 1 base and the J segment 2 bases; nucleotides outside the gene matches: 5. Germline CDR1 SGHKS, CDR2 YYEKEE (reference sequence). The whole variable domain, remainder taken from reference TRBV5-5 and TRBJ2-5, is DAGVTQSPTHLIKTRGQQVTLRCSPISGHKSVSWYQQVLGQGPQFIFQYYEKEERGRGNFPDRFSARQFPNYSSELNVNALLLGDSALYLCASSLFGGEQETQYFGPGTRLLVL.

The CDR3 DNA follows: TGTGCCAGCAGCCTCGGGACCATCTACGAGCAGTACTTC. Its protein is CASSLGTIYEQYF. The gene calls are TRBV6-5 and TRBJ2-7; the D call may be TRBD1 or TRBD2 (5 bases each). V was cut by 6 bases and J by 3 bases, with 12 bases left in between. The CDR3 is 13 amino acids. CDR1 is MNHEY and CDR2 is SVGAGI in the germline V gene.

J is TRBJ1-4 and V is TRBV6-5; TRBD1 aligns across 9 bases. V lost 4 bases to trimming and J lost 11 bases; unmatched junction nucleotides: 11. CDR1 is MNHEY, CDR2 SVGAGI, per germline. CDR3 length: 15 amino acids. The CDR3 nucleotides are TGTGCCAGCAGTTCCATACAGGGGGCTAGCCAGAAACTGTTTTTT. This sequence encodes CASSSIQGASQKLFF.

V is TRBV19 and J is TRBJ1-3; the match to TRBD1 covers 8 bases. V lost 10 bases and J lost 0; bases outside the gene matches: 5. The germline gives CDR1 LNHDA, CDR2 SQIVND (reference sequence). This CDR3 comprises 14 residues. DNA of the CDR3: TGTGCCACCGAGGACAGGGTCTCTGGAAACACCATATATTTT. It encodes CATEDRVSGNTIYF.